This record concerns one TCR beta chain sequence. Its matching antigen is unknown. This sample was included in a study of cytomegalovirus exposure and HLA in healthy donors. General study findings and limits: Reportedly, a later analysis found an Asian-associated ancestry cluster had fewer N-insertions than the roughly 700-donor mean.

Healthy bone marrow donors made up the donor group. This CDR3 has 14 residues. V dropped 1 base and J dropped 6 bases, with 10 bases sitting between them. The germline V gene has CDR1 LNHNV and CDR2 YYDKDF (reference sequence). The PCR contained 60 Vbeta and 13 Jbeta primers. Method: immunoSEQ multiplex PCR; TCRdb's copy keeps in-frame clones and lacks some. The sample has around 230,000 clones, roughly 80% seen once; the top ten hold roughly 6%. What was sequenced was PBMCs. The rearrangement joins TRBV15 to TRBJ2-1; possibly TRBD2 for D (6 bases). This TCR was recovered from a man aged 35 to 55 in good health and CMV-seropositive. This CDR3 is CATSRGAGFNEQFF. In DNA form, the CDR3 reads TGTGCCACCAGCAGAGGGGCGGGGTTCAATGAGCAGTTCTTC.